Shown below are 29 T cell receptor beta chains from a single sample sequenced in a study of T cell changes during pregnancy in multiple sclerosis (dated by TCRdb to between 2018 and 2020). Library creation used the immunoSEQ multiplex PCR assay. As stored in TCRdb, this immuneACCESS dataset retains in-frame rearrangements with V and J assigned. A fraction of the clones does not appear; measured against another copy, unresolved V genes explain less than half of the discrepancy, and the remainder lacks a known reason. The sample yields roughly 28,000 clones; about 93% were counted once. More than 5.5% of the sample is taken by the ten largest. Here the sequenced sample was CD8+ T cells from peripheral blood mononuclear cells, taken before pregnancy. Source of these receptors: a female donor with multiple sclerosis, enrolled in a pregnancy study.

CDR3 in DNA: TGTGCCAGCAGCTTGGAGGGACTAGCCAGTTATGAGCAGTTCTTC. Its translation is CASSLEGLASYEQFF. The chain combines TRBV5-4 with TRBJ2-1; the match to TRBD2 covers 9 bases. The J segment lost 8 bases and the V segment lost 0 bases, leaving 6 bases of the junction unmatched. The CDR3 is 15 residues long. CDR1 and CDR2 (germline): SGHNT, YYREEE (reference sequence).

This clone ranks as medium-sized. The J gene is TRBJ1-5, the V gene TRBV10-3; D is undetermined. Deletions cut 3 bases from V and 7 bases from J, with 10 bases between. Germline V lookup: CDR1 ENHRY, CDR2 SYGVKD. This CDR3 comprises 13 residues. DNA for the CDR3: TGTGCCATCAGTGATGACCCGGGACAGCCCCAGCATTTT. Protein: CAISDDPGQPQHF.

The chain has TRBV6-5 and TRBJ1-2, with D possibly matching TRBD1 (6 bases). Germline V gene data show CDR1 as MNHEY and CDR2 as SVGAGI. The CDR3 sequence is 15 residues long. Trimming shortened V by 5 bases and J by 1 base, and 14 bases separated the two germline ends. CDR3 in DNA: TGTGCCAGCAGTAAATCTCAGGGGATTAACTATGGCTACACCTTC. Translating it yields CASSKSQGINYGYTF.

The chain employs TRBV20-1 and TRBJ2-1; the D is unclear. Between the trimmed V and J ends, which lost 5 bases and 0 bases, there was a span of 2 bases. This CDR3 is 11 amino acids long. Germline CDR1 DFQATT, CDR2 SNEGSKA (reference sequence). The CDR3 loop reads CSARSYNEQFF. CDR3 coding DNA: TGCAGTGCTCGCTCCTACAATGAGCAGTTCTTC.

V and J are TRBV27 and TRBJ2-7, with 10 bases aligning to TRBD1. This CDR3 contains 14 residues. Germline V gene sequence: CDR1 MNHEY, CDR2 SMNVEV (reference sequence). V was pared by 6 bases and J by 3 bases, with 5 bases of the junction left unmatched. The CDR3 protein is CASSRDRGGYEQYF. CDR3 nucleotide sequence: TGTGCCAGCAGCAGGGACAGGGGAGGCTACGAGCAGTACTTC.

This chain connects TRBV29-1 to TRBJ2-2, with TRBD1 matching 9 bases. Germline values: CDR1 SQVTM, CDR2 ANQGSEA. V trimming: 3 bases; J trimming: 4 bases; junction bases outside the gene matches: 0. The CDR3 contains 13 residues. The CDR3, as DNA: TGCAGCGTTGAGACAGGGGGCACCGGGGAGCTGTTTTTT. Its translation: CSVETGGTGELFF.

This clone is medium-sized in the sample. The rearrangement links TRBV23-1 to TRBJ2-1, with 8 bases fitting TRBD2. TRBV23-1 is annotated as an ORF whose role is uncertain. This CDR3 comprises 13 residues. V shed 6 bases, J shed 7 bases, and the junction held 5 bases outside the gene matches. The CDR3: CASRERGRNEQFF. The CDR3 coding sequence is TGCGCCAGCAGGGAGCGGGGGCGGAATGAGCAGTTCTTC.

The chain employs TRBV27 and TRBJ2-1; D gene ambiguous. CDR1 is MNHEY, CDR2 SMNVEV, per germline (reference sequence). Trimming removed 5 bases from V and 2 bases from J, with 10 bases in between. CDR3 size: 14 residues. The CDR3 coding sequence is TGTGCCAGCAGTCCCACTCCCGCCTACAATGAGCAGTTCTTC. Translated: CASSPTPAYNEQFF.

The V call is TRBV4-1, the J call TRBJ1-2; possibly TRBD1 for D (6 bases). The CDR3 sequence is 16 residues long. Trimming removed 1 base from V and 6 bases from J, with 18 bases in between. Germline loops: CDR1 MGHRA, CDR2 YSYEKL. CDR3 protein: CASSQVGGPRLDGYTF. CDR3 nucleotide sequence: TGCGCCAGCAGCCAAGTCGGGGGGCCGCGCCTCGATGGCTACACCTTC.

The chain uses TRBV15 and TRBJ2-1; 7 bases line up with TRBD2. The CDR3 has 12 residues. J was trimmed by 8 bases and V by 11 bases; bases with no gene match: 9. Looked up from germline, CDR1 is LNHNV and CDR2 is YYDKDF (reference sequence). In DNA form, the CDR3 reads TGTGCCGCCAATAGCGGGTCCGATGAGCAGTTCTTC. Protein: CAANSGSDEQFF.

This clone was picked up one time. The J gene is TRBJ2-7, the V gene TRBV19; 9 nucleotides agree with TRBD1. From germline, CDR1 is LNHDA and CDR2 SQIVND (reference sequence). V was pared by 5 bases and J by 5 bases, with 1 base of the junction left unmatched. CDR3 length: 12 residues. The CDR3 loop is CASSGTGHEQYF. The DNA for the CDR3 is TGTGCCAGTAGTGGGACAGGGCACGAGCAGTACTTC.

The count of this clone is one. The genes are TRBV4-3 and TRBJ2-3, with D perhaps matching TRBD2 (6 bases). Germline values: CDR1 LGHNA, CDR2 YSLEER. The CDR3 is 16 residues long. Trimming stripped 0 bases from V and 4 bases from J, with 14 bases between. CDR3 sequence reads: CASSQDWGEPSDTQYF. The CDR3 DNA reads TGCGCCAGCAGCCAAGATTGGGGGGAGCCCTCAGATACGCAGTATTTT.

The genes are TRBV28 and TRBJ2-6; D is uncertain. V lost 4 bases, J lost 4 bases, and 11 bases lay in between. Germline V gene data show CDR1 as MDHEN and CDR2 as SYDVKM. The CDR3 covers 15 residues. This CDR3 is CASSYDLRGANVLTF. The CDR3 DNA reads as TGTGCCAGCAGTTACGACCTGAGGGGGGCCAACGTCCTGACTTTC. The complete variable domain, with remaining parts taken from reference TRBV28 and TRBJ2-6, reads DVKVTQSSRYLVKRTGEKVFLECVQDMDHENMFWYRQDPGLGLRLIYFSYDVKMKEKGDIPEGYSVSREKKERFSLILESASTNQTSMYLCASSYDLRGANVLTFGAGSRLTVL.

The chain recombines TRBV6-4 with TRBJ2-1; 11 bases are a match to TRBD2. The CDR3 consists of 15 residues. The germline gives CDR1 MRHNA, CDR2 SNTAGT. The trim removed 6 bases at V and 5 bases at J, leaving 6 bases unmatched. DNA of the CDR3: TGTGCCAGCAGCCCGGGACTAGCGGCTAACAATGAGCAGTTCTTC. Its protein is CASSPGLAANNEQFF.

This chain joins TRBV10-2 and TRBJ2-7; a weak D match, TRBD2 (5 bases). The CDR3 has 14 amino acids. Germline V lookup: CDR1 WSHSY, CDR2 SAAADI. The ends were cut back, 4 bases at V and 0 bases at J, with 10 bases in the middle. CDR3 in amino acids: CASSGFGSSYEQYF. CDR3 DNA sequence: TGCGCCAGCAGTGGGTTTGGGAGCTCCTACGAGCAGTACTTC.

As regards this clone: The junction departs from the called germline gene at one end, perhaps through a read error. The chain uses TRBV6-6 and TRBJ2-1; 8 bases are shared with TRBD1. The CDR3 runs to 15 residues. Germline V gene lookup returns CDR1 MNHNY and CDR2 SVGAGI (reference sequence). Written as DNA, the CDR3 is TGTGCCAGCAGGAAAACGGAAAATTCAGGGGGCCGCGGGATCTTC. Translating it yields CASRKTENSGGRGIF.

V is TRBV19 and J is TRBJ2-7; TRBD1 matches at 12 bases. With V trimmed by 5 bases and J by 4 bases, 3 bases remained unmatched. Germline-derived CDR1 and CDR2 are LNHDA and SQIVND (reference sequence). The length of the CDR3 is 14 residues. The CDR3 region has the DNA TGTGCCAGTAGTTGGGGACAGGGGGCTTACGAGCAGTACTTC. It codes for CASSWGQGAYEQYF.

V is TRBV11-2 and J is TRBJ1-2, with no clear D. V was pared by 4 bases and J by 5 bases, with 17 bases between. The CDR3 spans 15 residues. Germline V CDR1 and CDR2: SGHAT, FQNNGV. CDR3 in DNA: TGTGCCAGCAGCTCAGACCCCGAGGGTCTTTATGGCTACACCTTC. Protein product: CASSSDPEGLYGYTF.

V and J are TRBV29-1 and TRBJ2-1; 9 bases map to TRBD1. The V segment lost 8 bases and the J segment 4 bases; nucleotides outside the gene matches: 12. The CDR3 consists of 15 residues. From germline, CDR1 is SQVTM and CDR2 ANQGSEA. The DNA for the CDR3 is TGCAGCTCGACAGGGGGGGGCGCGAGTTACAATGAGCAGTTCTTC. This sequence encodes CSSTGGGASYNEQFF.

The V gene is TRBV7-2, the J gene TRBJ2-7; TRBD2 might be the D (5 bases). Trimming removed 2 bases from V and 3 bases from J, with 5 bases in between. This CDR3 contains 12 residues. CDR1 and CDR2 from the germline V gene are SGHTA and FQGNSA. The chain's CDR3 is CASSLSGYEQYF. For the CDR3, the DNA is TGTGCCAGCAGCTTAAGCGGCTACGAGCAGTACTTC.

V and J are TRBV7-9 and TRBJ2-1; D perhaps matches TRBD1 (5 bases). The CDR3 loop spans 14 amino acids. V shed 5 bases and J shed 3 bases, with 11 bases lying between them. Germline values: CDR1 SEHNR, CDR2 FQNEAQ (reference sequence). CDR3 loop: CASSHQQDYNEQFF. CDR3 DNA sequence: TGTGCCAGCAGCCACCAACAGGACTACAATGAGCAGTTCTTC.

CDR3 residues: CAISPGQGAGEQYF. DNA of the CDR3: TGTGCCATCAGTCCCGGACAGGGGGCCGGCGAGCAGTACTTC. The chain uses TRBV10-3 and TRBJ2-7, with TRBD1 identical over 11 bases. Germline CDR1 reads ENHRY; CDR2 reads SYGVKD. Trimming cost V 5 bases and J 6 bases; bases outside gene matches: 6. The CDR3 sequence is 14 residues long.

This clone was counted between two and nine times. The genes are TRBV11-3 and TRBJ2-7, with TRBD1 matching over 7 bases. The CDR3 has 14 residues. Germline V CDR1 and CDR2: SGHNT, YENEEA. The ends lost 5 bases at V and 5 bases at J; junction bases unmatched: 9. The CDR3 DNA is TGTGCCAGCAGCCTAGCCGACAGGGCGGACGAGCAGTACTTC. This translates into CASSLADRADEQYF.

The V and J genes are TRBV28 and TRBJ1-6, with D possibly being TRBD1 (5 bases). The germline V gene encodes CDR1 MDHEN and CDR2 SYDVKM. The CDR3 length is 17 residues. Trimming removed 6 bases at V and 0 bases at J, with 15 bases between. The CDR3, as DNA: TGTGCCAGCAGGGGGCTGATTCTGAGCTCCTATAATTCACCCCTCCACTTT. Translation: CASRGLILSSYNSPLHF.

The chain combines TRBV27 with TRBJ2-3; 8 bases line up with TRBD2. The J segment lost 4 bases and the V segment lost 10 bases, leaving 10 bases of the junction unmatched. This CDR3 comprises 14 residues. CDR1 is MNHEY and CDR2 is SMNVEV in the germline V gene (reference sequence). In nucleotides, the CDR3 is TGTGCCACGGGCGGGGGGCTAGCGGCAGATACGCAGTATTTT. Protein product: CATGGGLAADTQYF.

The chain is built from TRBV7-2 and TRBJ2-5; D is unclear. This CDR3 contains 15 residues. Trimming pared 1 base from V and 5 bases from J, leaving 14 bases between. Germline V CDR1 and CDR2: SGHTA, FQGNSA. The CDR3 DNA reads TGTGCCAGCAGCTTAGGGCGCAAGATTAGCGAGACCCAGTACTTC. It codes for CASSLGRKISETQYF.

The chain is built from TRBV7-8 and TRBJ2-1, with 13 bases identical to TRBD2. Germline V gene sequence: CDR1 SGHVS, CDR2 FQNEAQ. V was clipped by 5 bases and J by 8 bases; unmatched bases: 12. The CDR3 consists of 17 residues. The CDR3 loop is CASSPRTSGRALDEQFF. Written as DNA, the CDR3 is TGTGCCAGCAGCCCACGAACTAGCGGGAGGGCCTTGGATGAGCAGTTCTTC.

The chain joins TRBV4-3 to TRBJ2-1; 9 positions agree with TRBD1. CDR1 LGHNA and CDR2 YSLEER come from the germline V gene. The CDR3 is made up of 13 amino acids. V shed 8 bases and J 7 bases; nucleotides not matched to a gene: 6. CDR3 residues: CASRGQGGNEQFF. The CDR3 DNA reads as TGCGCCAGCCGGGGACAGGGTGGAAATGAGCAGTTCTTC.

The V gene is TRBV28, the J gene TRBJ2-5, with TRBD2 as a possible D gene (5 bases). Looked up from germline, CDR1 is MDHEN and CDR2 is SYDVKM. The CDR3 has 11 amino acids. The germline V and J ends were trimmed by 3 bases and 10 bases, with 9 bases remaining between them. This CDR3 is CASSFPGDQYF. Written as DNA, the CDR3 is TGTGCCAGCAGTTTCCCCGGGGACCAGTACTTC.